Listed here are 21 T cell receptor beta chains from one sample, sequenced in a study of T cell clones after liver transplantation. TCRdb's copy holds only in-frame clones and misses some; the assay was immunoSEQ multiplex PCR. The sample lists roughly 100,000 clones, more than 75% occurring once. The sample was CD4+ T cells from blood, taken before liver transplant. These receptors originate from a human donor who received a liver transplant.

This rearrangement joins TRBV7-3 to TRBJ2-3; 11 bases are a match to TRBD1. The CDR3 runs 14 residues. From germline, CDR1 is SGHTA and CDR2 FQGTGA. The ends lost 6 bases at V and 3 bases at J; junction bases unmatched: 2. The CDR3 region has the DNA TGTGCCAGCAGTTGGGACAGGGGGACAGATACGCAGTATTTT. Protein sequence: CASSWDRGTDTQYF.

V and J are TRBV6-1 and TRBJ2-1; 9 bases align to TRBD1. The CDR3 length is 15 residues. V dropped 4 bases and J dropped 5; count of bases not matched to a gene: 6. Germline V gene data show CDR1 as MNHNS and CDR2 as SASEGT. The CDR3 sequence: CASSGPGTGNNEQFF. CDR3 nucleotides: TGTGCCAGCAGTGGTCCCGGGACAGGGAACAATGAGCAGTTCTTC.

This clone was seen a handful of times. This chain uses TRBV9 with TRBJ2-5, with a tentative D call TRBD1 (6 bases). This CDR3 has 15 amino acids. Germline assignment: CDR1 SGDLS and CDR2 YYNGEE. Trimming pared 3 bases from V and 5 bases from J, leaving 17 bases between. Here the CDR3 DNA reads TGTGCCAGCAGCGAGCAGACAGCAGGGGTGGAGACCCAGTACTTC. Its protein is CASSEQTAGVETQYF.

The chain carries TRBV18 and TRBJ2-1; D is undetermined. This CDR3 spans 15 amino acids. Germline loops: CDR1 KGHSH, CDR2 LQKENI. The ends were cut back, 3 bases at V and 3 bases at J, with 12 bases in the middle. The CDR3 reads CASSPVQNLYNEQFF. DNA for the CDR3: TGTGCCAGCTCACCGGTCCAGAACCTCTACAATGAGCAGTTCTTC. Full variable domain (remainder filled in from reference TRBV18 and TRBJ2-1): NAGVMQNPRHLVRRRGQEARLRCSPMKGHSHVYWYRQLPEEGLKFMVYLQKENIIDESGMPKERFSAEFPKEGPSILRIQQVVRGDSAAYFCASSPVQNLYNEQFFGPGTRLTVL.

This chain links TRBV29-1 with TRBJ2-1; 12 nucleotides align to TRBD2. CDR3 length: 14 residues. Trimming cost V 6 bases and J 3 bases; bases outside gene matches: 3. Germline V gene data show CDR1 as SQVTM and CDR2 as ANQGSEA. The CDR3, as DNA: TGCAGCGTGGGGACTAGCGGGTTCTACAATGAGCAGTTCTTC. Amino acid sequence: CSVGTSGFYNEQFF.

This clone was observed a handful of times. The rearrangement uses TRBV25-1 and TRBJ1-1; the D gene is possibly TRBD1 (6 bases). V lost 2 bases and J 9 bases, leaving 19 bases between the germline ends. The germline V gene encodes CDR1 MGHDK and CDR2 SYGVNS. This CDR3 spans 15 amino acids. CDR3 protein: CASSEPGGRVKKAFF. The CDR3 nucleotides read TGTGCCAGCAGTGAACCCGGGGGGCGGGTCAAAAAAGCTTTCTTT.

The chain uses TRBV19 and TRBJ2-5; D not resolved. Germline values: CDR1 LNHDA, CDR2 SQIVND (reference sequence). Trimming left V 3 bases short and J 5 bases short, with 10 bases between. The CDR3 spans 13 residues. The chain's CDR3 is CASSMGSRETQYF. CDR3 nucleotides: TGTGCCAGTAGTATGGGAAGCCGGGAGACCCAGTACTTC. The full variable domain, with the rest looked up from reference TRBV19 and TRBJ2-5, is DGGITQSPKYLFRKEGQNVTLSCEQNLNHDAMYWYRQDPGQGLRLIYYSQIVNDFQKGDIAEGYSVSREKKESFPLTVTSAQKNPTAFYLCASSMGSRETQYFGPGTRLLVL.

This clone was observed a single time. CDR3 nucleotides: TGTGCCAGCAGATCACAGGGTGAAAAACTGTTTTTT. Translation gives CASRSQGEKLFF. V and J are TRBV27 and TRBJ1-4; D perhaps matches TRBD1 (6 bases). Between the trimmed V and J ends, which lost 6 bases and 7 bases, there was a span of 9 bases. The germline CDR1 and CDR2 sequences are MNHEY and SMNVEV (reference sequence). The CDR3 runs 12 residues.

The CDR3 DNA is TGTGCCAGCAGCCAAGAGTGGGGCGGGACAGGGAACACTGAAGCTTTCTTT. This translates into CASSQEWGGTGNTEAFF. This rearrangement joins TRBV4-2 to TRBJ1-1, with 8 nucleotides matching TRBD1. J lost 1 base, V lost 0 bases, and 7 bases had no gene match. There are 17 residues in the CDR3. The germline CDR1 and CDR2 sequences are LGHNA and YNFKEQ.

The chain uses TRBV11-3 and TRBJ2-1; 10 nucleotides line up with TRBD2. J was trimmed by 4 bases and V by 2 bases; bases with no gene match: 8. The CDR3 extends over 17 amino acids. The germline V gene has CDR1 SGHNT and CDR2 YENEEA. DNA for the CDR3: TGTGCCAGCAGCTTACGTAGTTCGACTAGCGGGTACAATGAGCAGTTCTTC. This encodes CASSLRSSTSGYNEQFF.

The V gene is TRBV19, the J gene TRBJ1-1; D is undetermined. CDR3 length: 12 amino acids. The ends were cut back, 4 bases at V and 7 bases at J, with 10 bases in the middle. CDR1 and CDR2 (germline): LNHDA, SQIVND (reference sequence). As DNA, the CDR3 is TGTGCCAGTAGTAATTCCTATTATGAAGCTTTCTTT. It yields the protein CASSNSYYEAFF.

This chain joins TRBV6-5 and TRBJ2-2; D unresolved. Germline CDR1 reads MNHEY; CDR2 reads SVGAGI. The V and J ends lost 0 bases and 4 bases respectively, with 12 bases between them. The CDR3 consists of 16 residues. In nucleotides, the CDR3 is TGTGCCAGCAGTTACTCTGCACAGTCAGCCACCGGGGAGCTGTTTTTT. Translating gives CASSYSAQSATGELFF.

The CDR3 bases are TGTGCCAGTAGTCGTACTAGCGGGGGATCGTACCAAGAGACCCAGTACTTC. It encodes CASSRTSGGSYQETQYF. The genes are TRBV19 and TRBJ2-5; TRBD2 matches 11 bases. V trimming: 5 bases; J trimming: 0 bases; junction bases outside the gene matches: 8. Looked up from germline, CDR1 is LNHDA and CDR2 is SQIVND (reference sequence). CDR3 length: 17 amino acids. The full variable domain, completed using reference TRBV19 and TRBJ2-5, is DGGITQSPKYLFRKEGQNVTLSCEQNLNHDAMYWYRQDPGQGLRLIYYSQIVNDFQKGDIAEGYSVSREKKESFPLTVTSAQKNPTAFYLCASSRTSGGSYQETQYFGPGTRLLVL.

The rearrangement links TRBV25-1 to TRBJ2-1, with 9 bases aligning to TRBD2. This CDR3 comprises 17 residues. Germline CDR1 is MGHDK and CDR2 is SYGVNS. V lost 6 bases to trimming and J lost 7 bases; unmatched junction nucleotides: 16. In DNA form, the CDR3 reads TGTGCCAGCAGGGCTATTTTCAGGAGCGGGAGGAGTAATGAGCAGTTCTTC. Protein: CASRAIFRSGRSNEQFF. The complete variable domain, with remaining parts taken from reference TRBV25-1 and TRBJ2-1, reads EADIYQTPRYLVIGTGKKITLECSQTMGHDKMYWYQQDPGMELHLIHYSYGVNSTEKGDLSSESTVSRIRTEHFPLTLESARPSHTSQYLCASRAIFRSGRSNEQFFGPGTRLTVL.

The gene calls are TRBV30 and TRBJ2-7; either TRBD1 or TRBD2 may fit D (5 bases each). The CDR3 length is 12 residues. The V end was cut by 4 bases, the J end by 2 bases, with 9 bases between. Germline CDR1 and CDR2: GTSNPN and SVGIG (reference sequence). Written as DNA, the CDR3 is TGTGCCTGGACCCCGGGGCCCTACGAGCAGTACTTC. Amino acid sequence: CAWTPGPYEQYF. The full variable domain, with the rest looked up from reference TRBV30 and TRBJ2-7, is SQTIHQWPATLVQPVGSPLSLECTVEGTSNPNLYWYRQAAGRGLQLLFYSVGIGQISSEVPQNLSASRPQDRQFILSSKKLLLSDSGFYLCAWTPGPYEQYFGPGTRLTVT.

This rearrangement joins TRBV25-1 to TRBJ2-1, with 11 bases identical to TRBD2. Germline CDR1 reads MGHDK; CDR2 reads SYGVNS. The CDR3 consists of 16 residues. Trimming took 6 bases from V and 3 from J; bases not matched to a gene: 7. CDR3 sequence: CASSAGLAVNYNEQFF. For the CDR3, the DNA is TGTGCCAGCAGCGCGGGACTAGCGGTAAACTACAATGAGCAGTTCTTC.

V usage is TRBV5-1 and J usage is TRBJ1-4; D is unresolved. Trimming took 4 bases from V and 3 from J, leaving 13 bases between them. Germline V gene sequence: CDR1 SGHRS, CDR2 YFSETQ. CDR3 length equals 15 residues. CDR3 DNA sequence: TGCGCCAGCAGCAGGGTGGGGAGCGCTAATGAAAAACTGTTTTTT. Translation gives CASSRVGSANEKLFF.

V and J are TRBV6-6 and TRBJ2-2; D may be TRBD1 (6 bases). This CDR3 spans 13 amino acids. V lost 7 bases, J lost 0 bases, and 6 bases lay in between. CDR1 and CDR2 (germline): MNHNY, SVGAGI (reference sequence). CDR3 in DNA: TGTGCCAGCACAGGGGCGAACACCGGGGAGCTGTTTTTT. Protein: CASTGANTGELFF.

The chain uses TRBV29-1 and TRBJ1-6; possibly TRBD1 for D (5 bases). The V gene lost 5 bases and the J gene lost 5 bases, with 10 bases spanning the gap. The CDR3 is made up of 13 amino acids. CDR1 is SQVTM, CDR2 ANQGSEA, per germline. CDR3 residues: CSVSRDNNSPLHF. The CDR3 DNA follows: TGCAGCGTTAGCAGGGATAATAATTCACCCCTCCACTTT.

V and J are TRBV7-6 and TRBJ1-4; 8 nucleotides line up with TRBD1. Trimming cost V 1 base and J 8 bases; bases outside gene matches: 9. CDR1 is SGHVS, CDR2 FNYEAQ, per germline. This CDR3 region has 16 residues. DNA of the CDR3: TGTGCCAGCAGCTTAGGGGTGGCCAGGGGGCGCGAAAAACTGTTTTTT. Its protein is CASSLGVARGREKLFF.

The V call is TRBV9, the J call TRBJ2-2; D not resolved. Germline V gene sequence: CDR1 SGDLS, CDR2 YYNGEE. This CDR3 contains 15 residues. V was clipped by 4 bases and J by 3 bases, with 13 bases between them. The CDR3: CASSPGDLYTGELFF. DNA for the CDR3: TGTGCCAGCAGCCCCGGTGATCTCTACACCGGGGAGCTGTTTTTT.